This TCR beta chain was sequenced for a study of regulatory T cells in long-lasting Graves disease. Study conclusions and caveats: Persistent disease was characterized by preferential usage of TRBV28, TRBJ1-2 and TRBJ2-5.

This clonotype was recorded at least ten times. Antigen specificity is unknown. Combining iRepertoire HTBI primers with Arm-PCR of CDR3 regions, the authors built TCR beta libraries. Per the original data handling: Among the samples, 60 to 75 TRBV and 13 to 15 TRBJ segments were identified. TCRdb reanalysed the multiplex PCR reads using MiXCR and keeps one entry per CDR3 protein. These V and J calls originate from TCRdb's pipeline instead of the authors' own analysis. The sample contains around 450,000 distinct CDR3 sequences, 15% to 20% of which appear only once. V was pared by 3 bases and J by 5 bases, with 4 bases between. The CDR3 length is 11 residues. Germline CDR1 is MDHEN and CDR2 is SYDVKM. This sample's time point: newly diagnosed GD, antithyroid drugs for less than 3 months. PBMCs provided the RNA from which the TCR library was made. In addition, the sample was reused for a study of T cells in Graves' hyperthyroidism and ophthalmopathy. This second report adds: With a median lead of around 5.9 months before onset, the model predicted ophthalmopathy.

The receptor was isolated from a man aged 40-50 years with Graves disease. The V and J genes are TRBV28 and TRBJ1-1; D unclear. The sample was peripheral blood mononuclear cells (PBMCs), taken at new diagnosis, from a patient treated with antithyroid drugs. In DNA, the CDR3 is TGTGCCAGCAGTTTTGGGACTGAAGCTTTCTTT. Encoded protein: CASSFGTEAFF.